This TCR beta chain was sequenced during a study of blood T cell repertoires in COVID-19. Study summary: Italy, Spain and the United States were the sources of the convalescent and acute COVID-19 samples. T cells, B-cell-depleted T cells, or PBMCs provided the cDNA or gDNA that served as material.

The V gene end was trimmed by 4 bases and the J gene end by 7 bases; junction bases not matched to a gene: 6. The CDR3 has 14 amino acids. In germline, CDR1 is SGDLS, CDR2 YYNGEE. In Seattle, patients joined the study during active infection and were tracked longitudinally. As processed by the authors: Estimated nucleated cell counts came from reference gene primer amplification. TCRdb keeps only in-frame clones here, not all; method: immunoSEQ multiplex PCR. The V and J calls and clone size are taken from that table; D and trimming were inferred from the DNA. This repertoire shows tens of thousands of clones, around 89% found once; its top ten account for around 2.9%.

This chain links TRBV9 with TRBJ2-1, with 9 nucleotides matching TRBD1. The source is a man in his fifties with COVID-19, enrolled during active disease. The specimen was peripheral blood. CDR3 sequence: CASSFTGTGNEQFF. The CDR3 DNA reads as TGTGCCAGCAGCTTCACCGGGACAGGGAATGAGCAGTTCTTC.